This passage covers 18 T cell receptor beta chains from one sample sequenced in a study of shared clonotypes between healthy human individuals. TCRdb keeps only in-frame clones here, not all; method: immunoSEQ multiplex PCR. The sample contains about 2,200,000 clones, 85% to 95% of which appear only once. CD45RO-negative, CCR7-selected cells formed the naive CD8 fraction, which excluded terminally differentiated effector memory CD45RA+ cells. Input material: naive CD8+ T cells from PBMCs. These receptors all stem from a man younger than 35 in good health. Some clones in this sample may be carry-over from other donors' samples.

This chain joins TRBV4-3 and TRBJ2-7; 7 positions agree with TRBD1. The germline CDR1 and CDR2 sequences are LGHNA and YSLEER. J lost 7 bases, V lost 0 bases, and 18 bases had no gene match. The CDR3 is made up of 18 amino acids. CDR3 protein: CASSQDKGAGKDPGEQYF. CDR3 DNA sequence: TGCGCCAGCAGCCAAGATAAGGGGGCAGGGAAAGACCCTGGAGAGCAGTACTTC.

On this clone: At one boundary the junction diverges from the germline segment, which might be a read error. The gene calls are TRBV13 and TRBJ1-1; the D gene is possibly TRBD1 (6 bases). Germline V CDR1 and CDR2: PRHDT, FYEKMQ (reference sequence). The CDR3 is 11 residues long. The CDR3 reads CASSLNTGPVF. Written as DNA, the CDR3 is TGTGCCAGCAGCTTAAACACAGGGCCGGTCTTT. Supplemented by reference TRBV13 and TRBJ1-1, the full variable domain reads AAGVIQSPRHLIKEKRETATLKCYPIPRHDTVYWYQQGPGQDPQFLISFYEKMQSDKGSIPDRFSAQQFSDYHSELNMSSLELGDSALYFCASSLNTGPVFGQGTRLTVV.

The CDR3 reads CASSFDADTQYF. The CDR3 bases are TGTGCCAGCAGTTTTGACGCAGATACGCAGTATTTT. J is TRBJ2-3 and V is TRBV27; D unclear. CDR1 is MNHEY, CDR2 SMNVEV, per germline (reference sequence). The CDR3 is 12 amino acids. V lost 3 bases and J lost 4, with 5 bases in between.

The chain employs TRBV5-1 and TRBJ2-7, with D maybe TRBD1 (6 bases). The CDR3 is 13 amino acids. Trimming stripped 3 bases from V and 4 bases from J, with 11 bases between. Germline V CDR1 and CDR2: SGHRS, YFSETQ. The CDR3 loop is CASSSLTGYEQYF. DNA of the CDR3: TGCGCCAGCAGCTCCCTGACAGGTTACGAGCAGTACTTC.

V gene TRBV19 combines with J gene TRBJ1-4; D ambiguous. Germline values: CDR1 LNHDA, CDR2 SQIVND (reference sequence). The V gene lost 6 bases and the J gene lost 4 bases, with 15 bases spanning the gap. CDR3 size: 15 residues. The CDR3: CASRPPGPRNEKLFF. The CDR3 nucleotides are TGTGCCAGTAGGCCACCCGGACCGCGTAATGAAAAACTGTTTTTT.

This clone was observed a single time. The genes are TRBV28 and TRBJ2-1; 12 bases are a match to TRBD2. Germline values: CDR1 MDHEN, CDR2 SYDVKM. CDR3 size: 16 residues. Trimming at V came to 6 bases and at J to 4 bases, leaving 7 bases not matched to a gene. CDR3 sequence: CASRIGLAGTYNEQFF. The DNA for the CDR3 is TGTGCCAGCAGAATCGGACTAGCGGGAACATACAATGAGCAGTTCTTC.

This chain uses TRBV28 with TRBJ1-2, with unresolved D. V dropped 4 bases and J dropped 8 bases, with 8 bases sitting between them. This CDR3 contains 11 residues. Germline-derived CDR1 and CDR2 are MDHEN and SYDVKM. The CDR3 bases are TGTGCCAGCAGTTCGTCGGAGGGCTACACCTTC. Encoded protein: CASSSSEGYTF.

J is TRBJ1-3 and V is TRBV9, with D perhaps matching TRBD1 (5 bases). V was trimmed by 5 bases and J by 4 bases, leaving 13 bases between them. The CDR3 runs to 14 residues. The V gene's germline CDR1 is SGDLS and CDR2 YYNGEE. The DNA of the CDR3 is TGTGCCAGCAGTTTACCGGGACGGGGAAACACCATATATTTT. It encodes CASSLPGRGNTIYF. The full variable domain, completed using reference TRBV9 and TRBJ1-3, is DSGVTQTPKHLITATGQRVTLRCSPRSGDLSVYWYQQSLDQGLQFLIQYYNGEERAKGNILERFSAQQFPDLHSELNLSSLELGDSALYFCASSLPGRGNTIYFGEGSWLTVV.

The chain uses TRBV5-1 and TRBJ2-1; TRBD2 matches at 12 bases. J lost 8 bases, V lost 3 bases, and 9 bases had no gene match. Germline CDR1 reads SGHRS; CDR2 reads YFSETQ. This CDR3 comprises 16 residues. The CDR3 here is CASSWRSSGRAYEQFF. CDR3 DNA sequence: TGCGCCAGCAGCTGGAGATCTAGCGGGAGGGCCTATGAGCAGTTCTTC.

A note on this clone: The same CDR3 can be traced to other DNA sequences in this sample. The rearrangement uses TRBV27 and TRBJ2-5; D call uncertain. Germline values: CDR1 MNHEY, CDR2 SMNVEV (reference sequence). This CDR3 contains 12 residues. V lost 6 bases and J 5 bases, leaving 10 bases between the germline ends. The chain's CDR3 is CASSPLGETQYF. DNA of the CDR3: TGTGCCAGCAGCCCCCTGGGGGAGACCCAGTACTTC.

This chain connects TRBV14 to TRBJ2-7; TRBD1 matches at 8 bases. Germline V gene sequence: CDR1 SGHDN, CDR2 FVKESK. V lost 0 bases to trimming and J lost 2 bases; unmatched junction nucleotides: 3. The length of the CDR3 is 15 residues. The CDR3 protein is CASSQDPRGPYEQYF. The DNA for the CDR3 is TGTGCCAGCAGCCAAGATCCCAGGGGGCCCTACGAGCAGTACTTC.

The DNA of the CDR3 is TGTGCCAGCGGTCGGTCCTACAATGAGCAGTTCTTC. Encoded protein: CASGRSYNEQFF. The chain recombines TRBV5-4 with TRBJ2-1; no firm D call. The length of the CDR3 is 12 residues. Germline values: CDR1 SGHNT, CDR2 YYREEE (reference sequence). V was trimmed by 7 bases and J by 1 base, leaving 6 bases between them.

CDR3 DNA: TGTGCCAGCAGCGTATCCCGCTCTAGCGGGAGAGACACCGGGGAGCTGTTTTTT. Translation gives CASSVSRSSGRDTGELFF. The chain recombines TRBV9 with TRBJ2-2; TRBD2 matches 10 bases. The CDR3 has 18 residues. With 1 base clipped from V and 3 bases from J, the junction kept 9 bases outside the gene matches. Per the germline V gene, CDR1 is SGDLS and CDR2 is YYNGEE.

CDR3 sequence reads: CASSYAPGTGSYEQYF. DNA for the CDR3: TGTGCCAGCAGTTACGCCCCCGGGACAGGGTCCTACGAGCAGTACTTC. The rearrangement uses TRBV6-6 and TRBJ2-7; 9 nucleotides align to TRBD1. With V trimmed by 2 bases and J by 1 base, 6 bases remained unmatched. CDR1 is MNHNY and CDR2 is SVGAGI in the germline V gene (reference sequence). The CDR3 runs to 16 residues.

This clone was seen only a few times. The chain employs TRBV6-6 and TRBJ2-7, with D hard to call. The germline V and J ends were trimmed by 5 bases and 3 bases, with 8 bases remaining between them. The germline V gene has CDR1 MNHNY and CDR2 SVGAGI (reference sequence). The CDR3 is 12 residues long. The CDR3 DNA reads as TGTGCCAGCAGTACCCTCGGCTACGAGCAGTACTTC. It yields the protein CASSTLGYEQYF.

The chain uses TRBV6-5 and TRBJ2-7; 8 bases agree with TRBD1. CDR1 MNHEY and CDR2 SVGAGI come from the germline V gene. Trimming cost V 5 bases and J 6 bases; bases outside gene matches: 9. This CDR3 has 14 residues. CDR3: CASSLPRTGGEQYF. Here the CDR3 DNA reads TGTGCCAGCAGTCTACCGAGAACAGGGGGCGAGCAGTACTTC.

Of note for this clone: The sample has other DNA sequences that encode this CDR3 too. The chain joins TRBV6-5 to TRBJ2-3, with 13 nucleotides matching TRBD2. This CDR3 is 15 amino acids long. The J segment lost 3 bases and the V segment lost 4 bases, leaving 1 base of the junction unmatched. CDR1 MNHEY and CDR2 SVGAGI come from the germline V gene. CDR3: CASSWTSGRTDTQYF. CDR3 in DNA: TGTGCCAGCAGTTGGACTAGCGGGAGAACAGATACGCAGTATTTT.

V usage is TRBV27 and J usage is TRBJ2-2; 12 bases are a match to TRBD2. Germline V lookup: CDR1 MNHEY, CDR2 SMNVEV (reference sequence). The CDR3 length is 15 residues. The V and J ends lost 7 bases and 5 bases, in that order; junction bases with no gene match: 5. The CDR3 DNA reads as TGTGCCAGCACTTCCCTAGCGGGAGGGACCGGGGAGCTGTTTTTT. Translation: CASTSLAGGTGELFF.